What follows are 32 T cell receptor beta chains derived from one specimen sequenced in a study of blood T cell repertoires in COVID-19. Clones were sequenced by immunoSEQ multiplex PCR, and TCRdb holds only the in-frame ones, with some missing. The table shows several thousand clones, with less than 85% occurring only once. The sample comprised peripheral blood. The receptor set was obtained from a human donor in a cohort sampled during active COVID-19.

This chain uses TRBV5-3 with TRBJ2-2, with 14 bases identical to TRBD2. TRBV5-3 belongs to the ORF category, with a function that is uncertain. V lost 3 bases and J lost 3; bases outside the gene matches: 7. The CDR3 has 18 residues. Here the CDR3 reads CARSYGTSGSIDTGELFF. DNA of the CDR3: TGTGCCAGAAGCTATGGGACTAGCGGGAGTATAGACACCGGGGAGCTGTTTTTT.

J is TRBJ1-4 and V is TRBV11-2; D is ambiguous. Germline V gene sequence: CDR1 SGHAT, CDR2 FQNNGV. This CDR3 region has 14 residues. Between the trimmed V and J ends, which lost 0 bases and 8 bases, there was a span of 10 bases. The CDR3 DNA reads TGTGCCAGCAGCTTAGATCGGCCGGGAGAAAAACTGTTTTTT. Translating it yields CASSLDRPGEKLFF.

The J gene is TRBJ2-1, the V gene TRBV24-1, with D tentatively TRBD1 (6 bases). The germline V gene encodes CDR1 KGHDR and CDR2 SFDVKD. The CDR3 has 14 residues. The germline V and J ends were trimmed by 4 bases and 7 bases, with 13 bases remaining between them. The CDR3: CATSDFRTVNEQFF. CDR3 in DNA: TGTGCCACCAGTGACTTTCGGACAGTTAATGAGCAGTTCTTC.

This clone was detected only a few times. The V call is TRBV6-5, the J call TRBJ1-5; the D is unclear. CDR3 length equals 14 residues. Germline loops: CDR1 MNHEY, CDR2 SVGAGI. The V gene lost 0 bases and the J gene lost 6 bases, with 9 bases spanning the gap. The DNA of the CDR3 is TGTGCCAGCAGTTACTCATTGGGAGGTCAGCCCCAGCATTTT. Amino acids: CASSYSLGGQPQHF.

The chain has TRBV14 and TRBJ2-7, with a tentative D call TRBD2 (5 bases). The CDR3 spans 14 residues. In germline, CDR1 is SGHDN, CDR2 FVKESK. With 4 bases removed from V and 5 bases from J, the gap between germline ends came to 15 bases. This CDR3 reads CASSPGLQPHEQYF. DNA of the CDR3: TGTGCCAGCAGCCCGGGATTGCAGCCCCACGAGCAGTACTTC.

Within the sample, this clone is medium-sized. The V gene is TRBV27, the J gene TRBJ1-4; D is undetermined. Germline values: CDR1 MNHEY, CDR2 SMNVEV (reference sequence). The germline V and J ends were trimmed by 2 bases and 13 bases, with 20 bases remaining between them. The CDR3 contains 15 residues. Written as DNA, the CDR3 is TGTGCCAGCAGTTTAGAAGGTCAGGTCGGGAGAAGACTGTTTTTT. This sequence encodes CASSLEGQVGRRLFF.

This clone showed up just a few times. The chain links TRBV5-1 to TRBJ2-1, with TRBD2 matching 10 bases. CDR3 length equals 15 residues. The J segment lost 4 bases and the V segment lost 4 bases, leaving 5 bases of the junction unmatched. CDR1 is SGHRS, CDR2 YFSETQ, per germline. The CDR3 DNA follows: TGCGCCAGCAGCACCGGACTAGCGGAATACAATGAGCAGTTCTTC. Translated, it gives CASSTGLAEYNEQFF.

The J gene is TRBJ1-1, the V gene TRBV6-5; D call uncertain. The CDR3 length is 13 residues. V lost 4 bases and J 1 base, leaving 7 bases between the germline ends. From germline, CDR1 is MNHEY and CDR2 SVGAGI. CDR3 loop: CASSFRQNTEAFF. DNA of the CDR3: TGTGCCAGCAGTTTCAGACAGAACACTGAAGCTTTCTTT.

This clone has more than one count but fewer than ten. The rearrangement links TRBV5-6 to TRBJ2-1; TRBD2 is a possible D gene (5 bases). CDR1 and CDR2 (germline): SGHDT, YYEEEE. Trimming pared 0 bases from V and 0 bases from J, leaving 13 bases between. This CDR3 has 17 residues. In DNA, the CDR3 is TGTGCCAGCAGCTTGGGGCTGAGGGAGATCTCCTACAATGAGCAGTTCTTC. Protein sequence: CASSLGLREISYNEQFF.

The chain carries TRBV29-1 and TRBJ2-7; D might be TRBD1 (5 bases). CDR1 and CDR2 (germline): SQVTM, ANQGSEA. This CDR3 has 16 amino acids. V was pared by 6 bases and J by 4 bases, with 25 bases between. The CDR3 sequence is CSVVTPGHLHRYEQYF. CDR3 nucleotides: TGCAGCGTCGTAACACCGGGTCACCTGCACAGGTACGAGCAGTACTTC.

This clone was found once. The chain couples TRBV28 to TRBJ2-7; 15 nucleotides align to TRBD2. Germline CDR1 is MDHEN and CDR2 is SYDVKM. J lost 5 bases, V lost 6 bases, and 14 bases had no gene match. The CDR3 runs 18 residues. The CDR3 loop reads CASRPGTSGGRQRHEQYF. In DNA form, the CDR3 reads TGTGCCAGCAGACCCGGGACTAGCGGGGGGAGACAGCGCCACGAGCAGTACTTC.

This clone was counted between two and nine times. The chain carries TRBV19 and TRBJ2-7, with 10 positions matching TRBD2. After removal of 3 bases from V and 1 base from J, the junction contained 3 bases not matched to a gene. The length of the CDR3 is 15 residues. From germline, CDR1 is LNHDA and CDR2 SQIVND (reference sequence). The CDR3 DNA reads TGTGCCAGTAGTATCGGACTAGCGGCTTCCTACGAGCAGTACTTC. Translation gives CASSIGLAASYEQYF.

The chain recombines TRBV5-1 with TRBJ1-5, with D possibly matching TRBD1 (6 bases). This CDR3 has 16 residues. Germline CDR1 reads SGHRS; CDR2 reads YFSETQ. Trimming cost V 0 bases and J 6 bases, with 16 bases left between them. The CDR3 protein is CASSLVPTGSGQPQHF. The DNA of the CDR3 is TGCGCCAGCAGCTTGGTACCTACAGGGTCCGGTCAGCCCCAGCATTTT.

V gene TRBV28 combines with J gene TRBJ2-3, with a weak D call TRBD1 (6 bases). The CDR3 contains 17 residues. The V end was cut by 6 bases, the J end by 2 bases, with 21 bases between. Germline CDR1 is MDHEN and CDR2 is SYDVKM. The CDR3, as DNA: TGTGCCAGCAGGATTAACAGGGAAGGGTTTGTCACAGATACGCAGTATTTT. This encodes CASRINREGFVTDTQYF. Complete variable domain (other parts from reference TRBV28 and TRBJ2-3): DVKVTQSSRYLVKRTGEKVFLECVQDMDHENMFWYRQDPGLGLRLIYFSYDVKMKEKGDIPEGYSVSREKKERFSLILESASTNQTSMYLCASRINREGFVTDTQYFGPGTRLTVL.

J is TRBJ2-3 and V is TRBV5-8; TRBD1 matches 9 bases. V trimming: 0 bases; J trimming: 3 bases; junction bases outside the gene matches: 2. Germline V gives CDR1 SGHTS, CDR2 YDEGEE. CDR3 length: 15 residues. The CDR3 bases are TGTGCCAGCAGCTTGGGGACAGGGGAGACAGATACGCAGTATTTT. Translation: CASSLGTGETDTQYF.

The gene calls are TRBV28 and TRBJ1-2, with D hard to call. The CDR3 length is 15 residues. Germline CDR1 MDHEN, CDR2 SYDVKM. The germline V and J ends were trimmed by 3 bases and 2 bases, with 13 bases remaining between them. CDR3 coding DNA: TGTGCCAGCAGTTTTGCGGGGAGAGTGAACTATGGCTACACCTTC. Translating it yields CASSFAGRVNYGYTF.

CDR3 bases: TGTGCCAGTAGTATAGAGGCGGTTTTGCAGCCCCAGCATTTT. It is translated as CASSIEAVLQPQHF. This chain joins TRBV19 and TRBJ1-5; D gene ambiguous. This CDR3 comprises 14 residues. Trimming stripped 0 bases from V and 7 bases from J, with 10 bases between. The germline CDR1 and CDR2 sequences are LNHDA and SQIVND (reference sequence).

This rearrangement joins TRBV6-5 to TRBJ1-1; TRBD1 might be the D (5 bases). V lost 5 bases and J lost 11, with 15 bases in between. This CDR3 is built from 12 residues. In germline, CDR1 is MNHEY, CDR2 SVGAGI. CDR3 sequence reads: CASSPLPGVAFF. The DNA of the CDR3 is TGTGCCAGCAGTCCCCTTCCGGGGGTCGCTTTCTTT.

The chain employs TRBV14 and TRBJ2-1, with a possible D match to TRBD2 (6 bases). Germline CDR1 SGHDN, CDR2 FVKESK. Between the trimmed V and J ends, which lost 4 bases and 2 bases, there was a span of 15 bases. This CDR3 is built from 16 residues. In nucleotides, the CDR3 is TGTGCCAGCAGCCTCTCCCGGGAGAATGCCTACAATGAGCAGTTCTTC. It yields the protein CASSLSRENAYNEQFF.

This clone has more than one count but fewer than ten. This CDR3 is CASSSGYNEQFF. CDR3 sequence (DNA): TGTGCCAGCAGTTCGGGCTACAATGAGCAGTTCTTC. This chain uses TRBV6-2 or TRBV6-3 with TRBJ2-1; D is uncertain. This CDR3 is 12 amino acids long. Trimming took 4 bases from V and 3 from J, leaving 4 bases between them. Germline-derived CDR1 and CDR2 are MNHEY and SVGEGT.

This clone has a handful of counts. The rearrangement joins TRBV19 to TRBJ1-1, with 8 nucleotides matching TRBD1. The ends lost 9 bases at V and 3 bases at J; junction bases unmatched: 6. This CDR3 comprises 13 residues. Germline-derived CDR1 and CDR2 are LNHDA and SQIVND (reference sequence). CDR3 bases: TGTGCCAGCGAACAGGGGGGGTACACTGAAGCTTTCTTT. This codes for CASEQGGYTEAFF.

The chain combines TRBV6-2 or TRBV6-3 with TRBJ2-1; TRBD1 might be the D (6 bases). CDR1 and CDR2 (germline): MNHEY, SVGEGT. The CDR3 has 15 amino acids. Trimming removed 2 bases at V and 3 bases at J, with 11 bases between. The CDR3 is CASSYVPRGYNEQFF. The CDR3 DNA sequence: TGTGCCAGCAGTTACGTCCCCAGGGGCTACAATGAGCAGTTCTTC.

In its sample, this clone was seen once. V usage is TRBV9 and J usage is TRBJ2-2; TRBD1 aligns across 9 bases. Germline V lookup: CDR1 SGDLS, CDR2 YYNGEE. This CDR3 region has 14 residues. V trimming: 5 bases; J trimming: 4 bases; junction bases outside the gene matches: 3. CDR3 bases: TGTGCCAGCAGACAGGGGGCGTCCACCGGGGAGCTGTTTTTT. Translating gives CASRQGASTGELFF.

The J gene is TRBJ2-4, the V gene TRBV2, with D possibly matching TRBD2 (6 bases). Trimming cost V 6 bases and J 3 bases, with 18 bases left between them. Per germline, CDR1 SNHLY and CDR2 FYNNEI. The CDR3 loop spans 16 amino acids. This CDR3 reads CASRDGGGGGKNIQYF. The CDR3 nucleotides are TGTGCCAGCAGGGACGGTGGGGGAGGCGGCAAAAACATTCAGTACTTC.

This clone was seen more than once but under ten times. The CDR3 region is CASSLDRAEDYGYTF. CDR3 nucleotide sequence: TGTGCCAGCAGCTTAGACAGGGCTGAAGACTATGGCTACACCTTC. This chain uses TRBV7-2 with TRBJ1-2; possible D gene TRBD1, 6 bases. V lost 1 base, J lost 3 bases, and 12 bases lay in between. This CDR3 is 15 amino acids long. The germline gives CDR1 SGHTA, CDR2 FQGNSA.

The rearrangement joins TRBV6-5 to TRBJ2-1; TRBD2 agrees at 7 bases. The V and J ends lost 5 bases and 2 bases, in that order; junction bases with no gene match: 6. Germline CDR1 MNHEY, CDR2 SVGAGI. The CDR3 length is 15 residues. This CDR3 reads CASSRDYPTYNEQFF. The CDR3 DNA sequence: TGTGCCAGCAGTCGGGACTACCCTACCTACAATGAGCAGTTCTTC.

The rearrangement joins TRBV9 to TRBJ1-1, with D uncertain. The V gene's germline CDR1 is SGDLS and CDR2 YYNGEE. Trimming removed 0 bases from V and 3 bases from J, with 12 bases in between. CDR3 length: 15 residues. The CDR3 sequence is CASSVVEGLHTEAFF. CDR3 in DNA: TGTGCCAGCAGCGTAGTAGAGGGCTTGCACACTGAAGCTTTCTTT.

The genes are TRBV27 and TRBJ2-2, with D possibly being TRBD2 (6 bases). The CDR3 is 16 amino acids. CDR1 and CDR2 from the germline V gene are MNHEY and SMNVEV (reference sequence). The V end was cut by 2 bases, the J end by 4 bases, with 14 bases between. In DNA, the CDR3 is TGTGCCAGCAGTTTACTGCGGGGCACCAGCACCGGGGAGCTGTTTTTT. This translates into CASSLLRGTSTGELFF.

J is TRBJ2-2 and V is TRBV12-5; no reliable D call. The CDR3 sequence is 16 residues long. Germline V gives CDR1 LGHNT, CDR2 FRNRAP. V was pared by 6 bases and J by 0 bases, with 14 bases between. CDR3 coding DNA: TGTGCTAGTGGCCTACACGGAGTTGCGAACACCGGGGAGCTGTTTTTT. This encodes CASGLHGVANTGELFF.

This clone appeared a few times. The CDR3 DNA reads TGTGCCACTGCCGGGACAGGGACGAATCAGCCCCAGCATTTT. Residues: CATAGTGTNQPQHF. The chain carries TRBV24-1 and TRBJ1-5, with 9 bases fitting TRBD1. Germline V gives CDR1 KGHDR, CDR2 SFDVKD. This CDR3 is built from 14 residues. The V gene end was trimmed by 10 bases and the J gene end by 4 bases; junction bases not matched to a gene: 7.

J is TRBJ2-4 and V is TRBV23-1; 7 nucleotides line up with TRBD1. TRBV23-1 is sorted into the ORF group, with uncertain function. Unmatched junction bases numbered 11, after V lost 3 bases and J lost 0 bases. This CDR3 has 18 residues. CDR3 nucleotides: TGCGCCAGCAGTCACCGGGACAGCGTTTACTTAGCCAAAAACATTCAGTACTTC. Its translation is CASSHRDSVYLAKNIQYF.

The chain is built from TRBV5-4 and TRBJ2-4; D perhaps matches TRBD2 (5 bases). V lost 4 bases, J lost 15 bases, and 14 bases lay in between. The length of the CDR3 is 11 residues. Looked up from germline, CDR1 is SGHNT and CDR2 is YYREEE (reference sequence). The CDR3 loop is CASSKGPAGYF. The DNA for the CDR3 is TGTGCCAGCAGCAAGGGCCCGGCGGGGTACTTC.